One and the same sample provided the 2 T cell receptor beta chains below, sequenced in a study of blood T cell repertoires in COVID-19 (dated by TCRdb to about 2020). Libraries were made using the immunoSEQ multiplex PCR assay. In its TCRdb copy, this immuneACCESS table keeps in-frame sequences only and misses some clones. Where compared with another copy, unresolved V genes explain less than half of these, and the others have no known cause. Recorded for this sample are about 220,000 clones; about 84% of them occurred a single time. The top ten clones comprise 9.5% to 15% of the sample. Sample: peripheral blood. The source is a human donor in a cohort sampled during active COVID-19.

The rearrangement links TRBV7-9 to TRBJ2-7, with D hard to call. Trimming stripped 3 bases from V and 0 bases from J, with 9 bases between. The germline gives CDR1 SEHNR, CDR2 FQNEAQ (reference sequence). The CDR3 extends over 14 amino acids. The CDR3 reads CASSFLQSSYEQYF. The CDR3, as DNA: TGTGCCAGCAGCTTTTTACAGAGCTCCTACGAGCAGTACTTC.

This clone was detected a few times. The chain is built from TRBV30 and TRBJ1-2, with D possibly TRBD1 on 5 matching bases. This CDR3 is 13 amino acids long. V lost 6 bases, J lost 3 bases, and 14 bases lay in between. Per germline, CDR1 GTSNPN and CDR2 SVGIG (reference sequence). CDR3 sequence reads: CACLRVTDYGYTF. As DNA, the CDR3 is TGTGCCTGCCTCAGGGTAACGGACTATGGCTACACCTTC. The full variable domain, rest sourced from reference TRBV30 and TRBJ1-2, is SQTIHQWPATLVQPVGSPLSLECTVEGTSNPNLYWYRQAAGRGLQLLFYSVGIGQISSEVPQNLSASRPQDRQFILSSKKLLLSDSGFYLCACLRVTDYGYTFGSGTRLTVV.